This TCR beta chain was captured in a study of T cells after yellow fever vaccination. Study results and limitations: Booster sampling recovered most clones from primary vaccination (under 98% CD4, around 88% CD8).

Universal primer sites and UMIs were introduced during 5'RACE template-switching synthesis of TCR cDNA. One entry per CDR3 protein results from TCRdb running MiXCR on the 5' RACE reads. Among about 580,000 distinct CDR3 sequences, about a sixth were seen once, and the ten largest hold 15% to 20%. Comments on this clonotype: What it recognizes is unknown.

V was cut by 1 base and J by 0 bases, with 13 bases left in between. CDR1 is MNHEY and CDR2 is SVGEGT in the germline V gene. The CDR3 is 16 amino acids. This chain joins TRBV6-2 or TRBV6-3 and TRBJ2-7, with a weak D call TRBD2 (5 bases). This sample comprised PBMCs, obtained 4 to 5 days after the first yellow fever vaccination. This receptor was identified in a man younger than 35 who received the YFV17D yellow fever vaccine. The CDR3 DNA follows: TGTGCCAGCAGTTACTACCTGGGTGGAGGCTCCTACGAGCAGTACGTC. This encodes CASSYYLGGGSYEQYV.